The entry below describes one T cell receptor (beta chain). The data derive from a study of blood T cell repertoires in COVID-19. Study context: The analysed material was cDNA or gDNA that came from T cells, B-cell-depleted T cells, or PBMCs.

In the authors' methods: From reference gene primer amplification, estimates of nucleated cell counts were derived. Here immunoSEQ multiplex PCR was the method, and the copy in TCRdb shows in-frame clones only, minus some. That table supplies the V and J calls and clone size; D and trimming were determined from the DNA. The sample gives approximately 160,000 clones, roughly nine tenths of which show up once; over 15% is in the top ten. This TCR came from a man aged 60 to 75 with active or convalescent COVID-19. The sample taken for sequencing was peripheral blood.

CDR3 residues: CASKFFEETEAFF. The DNA of the CDR3 is TGCGCCAGCAAATTTTTTGAGGAGACTGAAGCTTTCTTT. This sequence joins TRBV10-2 and TRBJ1-1; no clear D gene. V was shortened by 7 bases and J by 5 bases, with 14 bases between the two germline ends. This CDR3 has 13 residues. The V gene's germline CDR1 is WSHSY and CDR2 SAAADI.